The 29 T cell receptor beta chains reported below all come from one sample, sequenced in a study of blood T cells in healthy people across ages. It was with a sample-barcoded 5' primer and a J-beta primer mix that a second PCR of roughly 6 to 12 cycles was run. TCRdb reprocessed the 5' RACE reads with MiXCR, giving one entry per CDR3 protein. Found here are fewer than 950,000 distinct CDR3 sequences, roughly 50% of them singletons; the top ten hold around 41%. Sequenced sample: blood. These receptors were taken from an elderly man in good health.

The chain carries TRBV7-9 and TRBJ2-5; TRBD2 aligns across 7 bases. The CDR3 has 14 amino acids. Germline CDR1 reads SEHNR; CDR2 reads FQNEAQ (reference sequence). V shed 6 bases, J shed 7 bases, and the junction held 11 bases outside the gene matches. This chain's CDR3 is CASSPSAGEVTQYF. CDR3 nucleotides: TGTGCCAGCAGTCCCTCGGCGGGAGAGGTGACCCAGTACTTC.

This clonotype was seen a handful of times. The chain joins TRBV12-3 or TRBV12-4 to TRBJ2-2; D is possibly TRBD1 or TRBD2 (5 bases each). V dropped 8 bases and J dropped 4 bases, with 14 bases sitting between them. This CDR3 spans 14 amino acids. CDR3 DNA: TGTGCCAGCCGCCGGGACCAGTTCACCGGGGAGCTGTTTTTT. Translating it yields CASRRDQFTGELFF.

The chain has TRBV25-1 and TRBJ2-1; TRBD2 agrees at 8 bases. Germline V gives CDR1 MGHDK, CDR2 SYGVNS. The CDR3 contains 13 residues. The trim removed 5 bases at V and 9 bases at J, leaving 6 bases unmatched. The CDR3 protein is CASSQAGVGEQFF. CDR3 coding DNA: TGTGCCAGCAGTCAAGCGGGAGTGGGTGAGCAGTTCTTC.

This chain connects TRBV10-3 to TRBJ2-1, with D perhaps TRBD1 (6 bases). The CDR3 contains 17 residues. Germline V gene sequence: CDR1 ENHRY, CDR2 SYGVKD. Trimming shortened V by 8 bases and J by 0 bases, and 20 bases separated the two germline ends. The CDR3 sequence is CAIGTRTAESSYNEQFF. In DNA form, the CDR3 reads TGTGCCATCGGTACGAGGACAGCCGAGAGCTCCTACAATGAGCAGTTCTTC.

The sample holds a few counts of this clonotype. The V and J genes are TRBV12-5 and TRBJ2-5; D is perhaps TRBD1 (5 bases). Trimming left V 1 base short and J 5 bases short, with 8 bases between. This CDR3 has 13 amino acids. The V gene's germline CDR1 is LGHNT and CDR2 FRNRAP. This CDR3 reads CASGLGQPETQYF. In DNA, the CDR3 is TGTGCTAGTGGTTTGGGACAGCCGGAGACCCAGTACTTC. The full variable domain, in which reference TRBV12-5 and TRBJ2-5 provide the parts outside the CDR3, is DARVTQTPRHKVTEMGQEVTMRCQPILGHNTVFWYRQTMMQGLELLAYFRNRAPLDDSGMPKDRFSAEMPDATLATLKIQPSEPRDSAVYFCASGLGQPETQYFGPGTRLLVL.

In this sample, this clonotype turned up a few times. CDR3 region: CSRGETYNEQFF. For the CDR3, the DNA is TGCAGCAGGGGGGAAACCTACAATGAGCAGTTCTTC. The chain joins TRBV29-1 to TRBJ2-1; perhaps D is TRBD1 or TRBD2 (6 bases each). The CDR3 spans 12 residues. The V end was cut by 8 bases, the J end by 2 bases, with 10 bases between. Germline CDR1 SQVTM, CDR2 ANQGSEA.

The chain joins TRBV27 to TRBJ2-4; the match to TRBD1 covers 8 bases. The last part of the DNA fits TRBJ2-7 better; the J call may be wrong. The CDR3 is 16 amino acids. CDR1 is MNHEY and CDR2 is SMNVEV in the germline V gene (reference sequence). The CDR3 bases are TGTGCCAGCAGTCCGACCGGGACAGGAAAGAGGGACGAGCAGTACTTC. Translating it yields CASSPTGTGKRDEQYF.

In this sample, this clonotype turned up once. This chain joins TRBV20-1 and TRBJ2-6; D gene uncertain. V was clipped by 5 bases and J by 0 bases, with 8 bases between them. Germline assignment: CDR1 DFQATT and CDR2 SNEGSKA (reference sequence). There are 14 residues in the CDR3. For the CDR3, the DNA is TGCAGTGCTTCTCACATCTCTGGGGCCAACGTCCTGACTTTC. Amino acid sequence: CSASHISGANVLTF.

This clonotype was counted once. This chain joins TRBV28 and TRBJ2-2; no definite D call. CDR1 MDHEN and CDR2 SYDVKM come from the germline V gene. With 8 bases removed from V and 0 bases from J, the gap between germline ends came to 4 bases. The CDR3 has 12 residues. The CDR3 nucleotides are TGTGCCAGCGTTCCGAACACCGGGGAGCTGTTTTTT. It is translated as CASVPNTGELFF.

This rearrangement joins TRBV7-2 to TRBJ2-1; 12 bases match TRBD2. The CDR3 loop spans 18 amino acids. CDR1 and CDR2 (germline): SGHTA, FQGNSA. V gave up 3 bases and J gave up 2 bases; unmatched junction bases: 8. The CDR3 bases are TGTGCCAGCAGCTTTAAGGGGCTAGCGGGAGGGCCCTACAATGAGCAGTTCTTC. Protein sequence: CASSFKGLAGGPYNEQFF.

The chain uses TRBV20-1 and TRBJ2-2, with TRBD1 as a possible D gene (5 bases). This CDR3 contains 15 residues. CDR1 DFQATT and CDR2 SNEGSKA come from the germline V gene (reference sequence). Trimming left V 0 bases short and J 0 bases short, with 8 bases between. The CDR3 DNA sequence: TGCAGTGCTAGAGATTTACAGGCGAACACCGGGGAGCTGTTTTTT. Protein: CSARDLQANTGELFF.

This clonotype was seen more than once but under ten times. The chain recombines TRBV10-3 with TRBJ1-2; no firm D call. CDR1 is ENHRY and CDR2 is SYGVKD in the germline V gene. This CDR3 comprises 14 residues. V was shortened by 3 bases and J by 8 bases, with 16 bases between the two germline ends. CDR3 in amino acids: CAISDWKELNGYTF. CDR3 DNA sequence: TGTGCCATCAGTGACTGGAAGGAATTGAACGGCTACACCTTC.

The CDR3 protein is CASSPRSGSGSYEQYF. CDR3 DNA sequence: TGTGCCAGCAGCCCTCGGAGCGGGAGTGGTTCCTACGAGCAGTACTTC. J is TRBJ2-7 and V is TRBV7-9, with 8 bases aligning to TRBD2. The CDR3 covers 16 residues. Germline CDR1 SEHNR, CDR2 FQNEAQ (reference sequence). The V segment lost 5 bases and the J segment 1 base; nucleotides outside the gene matches: 10.

The chain combines TRBV4-1 with TRBJ1-4, with 9 bases lining up with TRBD1. The ends lost 5 bases at V and 8 bases at J; junction bases unmatched: 9. The CDR3 sequence is 15 residues long. CDR1 is MGHRA, CDR2 YSYEKL, per germline. This CDR3 is CASSLGQGVSEKLFF. The CDR3 DNA sequence: TGCGCCAGCAGCTTGGGACAGGGCGTGTCGGAAAAACTGTTTTTT.

The chain combines TRBV5-1 with TRBJ2-1; TRBD2 matches at 9 bases. The junction had 7 bases not matched to a gene; V was cut back by 7 bases and J by 2 bases. CDR3 length equals 15 residues. The germline V gene encodes CDR1 SGHRS and CDR2 YFSETQ. CDR3 DNA sequence: TGCGCCAGCCGAGTTAGCGGGAGTACCTACAATGAGCAGTTCTTC. Translated, it gives CASRVSGSTYNEQFF.

CDR3 bases: TGCAGTGCTTTAGAGCGGGAGGGGAGCTCCTACGAGCAGTACTTC. Translation gives CSALEREGSSYEQYF. The chain is built from TRBV20-1 and TRBJ2-7; 10 bases fit TRBD2. CDR1 is DFQATT, CDR2 SNEGSKA, per germline (reference sequence). The CDR3 sequence is 15 residues long. With 5 bases clipped from V and 0 bases from J, the junction kept 7 bases outside the gene matches.

This rearrangement joins TRBV20-1 to TRBJ2-1; D uncertain. Germline CDR1 and CDR2: DFQATT and SNEGSKA (reference sequence). The CDR3 extends over 12 amino acids. The CDR3 here is CSRLGSYNEQFF. CDR3 DNA sequence: TGCTCTAGACTCGGCTCCTACAATGAGCAGTTCTTC.

This chain uses TRBV20-1 with TRBJ2-4; 7 nucleotides agree with TRBD1. The closer fit of TRBJ2-7 to the DNA end suggests the J call may be wrong. Germline CDR1 reads DFQATT; CDR2 reads SNEGSKA (reference sequence). The CDR3 runs 14 residues. In nucleotides, the CDR3 is TGCAGTGCTAGGGTTGTAGGGGGCATCTACGAGCAGTACTTC. Its protein product is CSARVVGGIYEQYF.

V gene TRBV4-2 combines with J gene TRBJ2-5, with unresolved D. This CDR3 spans 14 amino acids. Germline V gives CDR1 LGHNA, CDR2 YNFKEQ. V lost 4 bases, J lost 11 bases, and 20 bases lay in between. The CDR3 nucleotides are TGTGCCAGCAGCCGTTTGACTCTAGGTTATGAGCAGTACTTC. Encoded protein: CASSRLTLGYEQYF.

This clonotype turned up a few times. The rearrangement links TRBV7-9 to TRBJ2-3; a possible D gene is TRBD1 (6 bases). This CDR3 region has 14 residues. V dropped 5 bases and J dropped 14 bases, with 23 bases sitting between them. The germline gives CDR1 SEHNR, CDR2 FQNEAQ (reference sequence). The CDR3 coding sequence is TGTGCCAGCAGCCACACCCCGGGACACCTATACGCGTATTTT. This codes for CASSHTPGHLYAYF.

In the case of this clonotype: At one end the junction does not follow the germline gene, possibly because of a read error. This sequence joins TRBV12-3 or TRBV12-4 and TRBJ2-3; no clear D gene. The CDR3 spans 13 residues. CDR3 nucleotides: TGTGCCTGCAGCCCCGTTTTCACAGATACGCAGTATTTT. This gives the protein CACSPVFTDTQYF.

This clonotype has a handful of counts. CDR3 residues: CSAKTHTSGNYNEQFF. The CDR3 DNA follows: TGCAGTGCTAAAACCCATACTAGCGGGAATTACAATGAGCAGTTCTTC. The chain employs TRBV20-1 and TRBJ2-1, with TRBD2 matching 10 bases. Germline CDR1 DFQATT, CDR2 SNEGSKA (reference sequence). The CDR3 covers 16 residues. V was clipped by 4 bases and J by 4 bases; unmatched bases: 10.

The genes are TRBV6-8 and TRBJ1-4; D not certain. The V gene's germline CDR1 is MNHGY and CDR2 SAAAGT. This CDR3 is 13 amino acids long. The germline V and J ends were trimmed by 4 bases and 8 bases, with 11 bases remaining between them. The CDR3 here is CASSFTAIEKLFF. The CDR3 bases are TGTGCCAGCAGTTTCACAGCGATAGAAAAACTGTTTTTT.

The chain recombines TRBV20-1 with TRBJ1-5; D is possibly TRBD1 (6 bases). V gave up 3 bases and J gave up 4 bases, with 13 bases separating them. In germline, CDR1 is DFQATT, CDR2 SNEGSKA (reference sequence). This CDR3 comprises 14 residues. CDR3 bases: TGCAGTGCTAGTGGGGACAAATCAAATCAGCCCCAGCATTTT. This codes for CSASGDKSNQPQHF.

This clonotype occurred a few times. V and J are TRBV29-1 and TRBJ2-7; TRBD1 matches at 12 bases. There are 13 residues in the CDR3. The junction had 6 bases not matched to a gene; V was cut back by 6 bases and J by 6 bases. Germline V CDR1 and CDR2: SQVTM, ANQGSEA. The CDR3 protein is CSVRGQGAGEQYF. CDR3 nucleotide sequence: TGCAGCGTGAGGGGACAGGGGGCTGGCGAGCAGTACTTC.

The gene calls are TRBV20-1 and TRBJ2-7; possible D gene TRBD1, 6 bases. Trimming removed 0 bases from V and 2 bases from J, with 14 bases in between. Germline CDR1 reads DFQATT; CDR2 reads SNEGSKA (reference sequence). The CDR3 consists of 15 residues. CDR3 loop: CSARDLGTSAYEQYF. CDR3 DNA sequence: TGCAGTGCTAGAGATCTGGGGACAAGCGCCTACGAGCAGTACTTC.

This clonotype was detected ten times or more. The V call is TRBV12-3 or TRBV12-4, the J call TRBJ2-7; 7 positions agree with TRBD1. CDR3 length: 11 amino acids. The V segment lost 6 bases and the J segment 7 bases; nucleotides outside the gene matches: 3. The DNA of the CDR3 is TGTGCCAGCAGGACAGGGTCTGAGCAGTACTTC. Its protein product is CASRTGSEQYF.

J is TRBJ2-4 and V is TRBV7-9; D may be TRBD2 (5 bases). The tail of the sequence fits TRBJ2-5 better, so the J call may be wrong. CDR1 is SEHNR, CDR2 FQNEAQ, per germline (reference sequence). This CDR3 comprises 14 residues. For the CDR3, the DNA is TGTGCCAGCAGCACTGAGACTAAGATCGCGACCCAGTACTTC. Protein product: CASSTETKIATQYF.

This clonotype was recorded once. The rearrangement joins TRBV7-2 to TRBJ2-5; 9 positions agree with TRBD2. Looked up from germline, CDR1 is SGHTA and CDR2 is FQGNSA. The CDR3 is 16 residues long. J gave up 11 bases and V 5 bases, and 18 bases lay outside the gene matches. The CDR3 protein is CASSTSSGSGGNEQYF. The CDR3 bases are TGTGCCAGCAGCACCAGTAGCGGGAGCGGTGGCAATGAGCAGTACTTC.